Each of the 2 T cell receptor beta chains below was sequenced from the same sample in a study of Ad26.COV2.S vaccination and SARS-CoV-2 variants. Indicated treatment: approximately 18 received Ad26.COV2.S at low or high dose, single or two shots; 5 received placebo; per-sample allocation not given. Collection of samples fell on day 63 after the first vaccine or placebo injection. The repertoire was sequenced with immunoSEQ multiplex PCR; TCRdb's copy has only in-frame clones and lacks some. The sample lists about 440,000 clones, about 90% occurring once. This material consisted of peripheral blood, taken in a trial of Ad26.COV2.S vaccine versus placebo. These receptor sequences come from a person aged 18 to 59 who received the Ad26.COV2.S COVID-19 vaccine or a placebo.

This sequence joins TRBV19 and TRBJ1-1, with a weak D call TRBD1 (6 bases). The V and J ends lost 3 bases and 6 bases respectively, with 11 bases between them. Germline values: CDR1 LNHDA, CDR2 SQIVND (reference sequence). The CDR3 has 13 amino acids. For the CDR3, the DNA is TGTGCCAGTAGTATCCGGGGGGCGTCTGAAGCTTTCTTT. Translation gives CASSIRGASEAFF.

The chain carries TRBV6-4 and TRBJ2-3; tentatively, D is TRBD2 (6 bases). Germline CDR1 reads MRHNA; CDR2 reads SNTAGT. Trimming stripped 0 bases from V and 3 bases from J, with 10 bases between. This CDR3 contains 15 residues. CDR3 DNA sequence: TGTGCCAGCAGTGACTCGGCAGGGAGGACAGATACGCAGTATTTT. The encoded protein is CASSDSAGRTDTQYF.